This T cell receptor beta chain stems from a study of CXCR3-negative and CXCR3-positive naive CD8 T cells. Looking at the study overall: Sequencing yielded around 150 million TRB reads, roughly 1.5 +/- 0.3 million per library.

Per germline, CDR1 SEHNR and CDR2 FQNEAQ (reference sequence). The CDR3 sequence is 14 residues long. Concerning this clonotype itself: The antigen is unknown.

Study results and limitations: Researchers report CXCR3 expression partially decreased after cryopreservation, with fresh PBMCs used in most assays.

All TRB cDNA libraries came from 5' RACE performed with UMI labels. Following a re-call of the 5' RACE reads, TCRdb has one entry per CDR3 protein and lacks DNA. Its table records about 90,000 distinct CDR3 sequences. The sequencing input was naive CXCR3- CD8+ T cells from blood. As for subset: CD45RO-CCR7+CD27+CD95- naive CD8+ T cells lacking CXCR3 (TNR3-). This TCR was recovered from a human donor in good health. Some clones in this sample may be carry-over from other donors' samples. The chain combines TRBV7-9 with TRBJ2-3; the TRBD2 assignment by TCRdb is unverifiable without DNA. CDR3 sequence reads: CASSAGASTDTQYF.